The rows below give T cell receptor beta chains drawn from one sample of a study of cytomegalovirus exposure and HLA in healthy donors. The table came from immunoSEQ multiplex PCR; TCRdb's copy has only in-frame clones and leaves some out. The sample holds about 260,000 clones; around two thirds are singletons and the top ten take 2% to 2.5%. The sequenced material came from PBMCs. The source is a female donor in good health and CMV-seronegative. Both conserved end residues are part of each CDR3. The order of the fields is J gene, clone size, D gene, V gene, CDR3 protein, CDR3 DNA. A D gene is named only where the DNA matches it firmly. Some rows mark clone size as missing; the rest say once, few, many or name a class of expanded clone.

J: TRBJ2-7
size: -
D: -
V: TRBV11-3
CDR3: CASSLARLNEQYF
DNA: TGTGCCAGCAGCTTAGCGCGGCTTAACGAGCAGTACTTC

J: TRBJ2-7
size: -
D: TRBD1
V: TRBV10-3
CDR3: CAIRGDRGNSYEQYF
DNA: TGTGCCATCAGGGGGGACAGGGGGAACTCCTACGAGCAGTACTTC

J: TRBJ1-1
size: -
D: TRBD1
V: TRBV7-3
CDR3: CASSLTGGESEAFF
DNA: TGTGCCAGCAGCCTAACAGGGGGCGAGTCGGAAGCTTTCTTT

J: TRBJ2-1
size: -
D: -
V: TRBV7-9
CDR3: CASSLGSLFGLNEQFF
DNA: TGTGCCAGCAGCTTAGGTTCTCTATTTGGTCTCAATGAGCAGTTCTTC

J: TRBJ2-5
size: -
D: -
V: TRBV5-4
CDR3: CASSSSGALETQYF
DNA: TGTGCCAGCAGCTCCTCGGGAGCCTTAGAGACCCAGTACTTC

J: TRBJ2-7
size: -
D: TRBD1
V: TRBV5-6
CDR3: CASSPGTGPYEQYF
DNA: TGTGCCAGCAGCCCCGGGACAGGACCCTACGAGCAGTACTTC

J: TRBJ2-3
size: -
D: -
V: TRBV9
CDR3: CASSAGETGSTDTQYF
DNA: TGTGCCAGCAGCGCGGGTGAGACAGGTAGCACAGATACGCAGTATTTT

J: TRBJ2-1
size: -
D: -
V: TRBV27
CDR3: CASRVEVYNEQFF
DNA: TGTGCCAGCCGCGTCGAGGTTTACAATGAGCAGTTCTTC

J: TRBJ1-2
size: -
D: -
V: TRBV25-1
CDR3: CASSPGVYGCTF
DNA: TGTGCCAGCAGCCCCGGGGTCTATGGCTGCACCTTC

J: TRBJ2-2
size: -
D: -
V: TRBV28
CDR3: CASSKHVNTGELFF
DNA: TGTGCCAGCAGTAAGCACGTGAACACCGGGGAGCTGTTTTTT

J: TRBJ1-2
size: -
D: -
V: TRBV18
CDR3: CASSPQEGGYTF
DNA: TGTGCCAGCTCGCCACAGGAGGGTGGCTACACCTTC

J: TRBJ2-5
size: -
D: TRBD2
V: TRBV28
CDR3: CASSLGGGMGETQYF
DNA: TGTGCCAGCAGTTTGGGGGGAGGGATGGGAGAGACCCAGTACTTC

J: TRBJ2-7
size: -
D: -
V: TRBV2
CDR3: CASRTTINYEQYF
DNA: TGTGCCAGCAGGACGACTATTAACTACGAGCAGTACTTC

J: TRBJ1-5
size: -
D: -
V: TRBV2
CDR3: CASHRVGQPQHF
DNA: TGTGCCAGCCACAGGGTCGGTCAGCCCCAGCATTTT

J: TRBJ1-2
size: once
D: -
V: TRBV6-1
CDR3: CASSEDRVRGYGYTF
DNA: TGTGCCAGCAGTGAAGACAGGGTCAGAGGCTATGGCTACACCTTC

J: TRBJ1-5
size: -
D: -
V: TRBV5-5
CDR3: CASSLAPNQPQHF
DNA: TGTGCCAGCAGCTTGGCCCCGAATCAGCCCCAGCATTTT

J: TRBJ1-1
size: -
D: TRBD1
V: TRBV19
CDR3: CASRGGQGNGEAFF
DNA: TGTGCCAGTAGGGGAGGACAGGGTAACGGCGAAGCTTTCTTT

J: TRBJ2-6
size: -
D: TRBD2
V: TRBV10-3
CDR3: CAISELAGGSSSGANVLTF
DNA: TGTGCCATCAGTGAACTAGCGGGAGGTTCATCCTCTGGGGCCAACGTCCTGACTTTC

J: TRBJ2-7
size: -
D: -
V: TRBV27
CDR3: CASGAGREQYF
DNA: TGTGCCAGCGGGGCAGGGCGGGAGCAGTACTTC

J: TRBJ1-5
size: -
D: -
V: TRBV19
CDR3: CASSIKPLFSWAMGNQPQHF
DNA: TGTGCCAGTAGTATCAAACCTCTTTTCTCTTGGGCGATGGGCAATCAGCCCCAGCATTTT

J: TRBJ2-1
size: once
D: -
V: TRBV29-1
CDR3: CSVDSNGLGDEQFF
DNA: TGCAGCGTTGATTCCAATGGGTTGGGAGATGAGCAGTTCTTC

J: TRBJ1-5
size: -
D: -
V: TRBV5-6
CDR3: CASSSFSNQPQHF
DNA: TGTGCCAGCAGCTCTTTCAGCAATCAGCCCCAGCATTTT